The TCR beta chain described here comes from a study of T cells after somatic rescue of genetic block. Using immunoSEQ multiplex PCR, the repertoire was profiled, and TCRdb retains in-frame clones only, with some absent. The repertoire holds tens of thousands of clones, with approximately 91% as singletons. The germline V gene has CDR1 SGHAT and CDR2 FQNNGV. Trimming took off 8 bases at V and 0 bases at J, with 14 bases between the two ends. There are 14 residues in the CDR3. The J gene is TRBJ2-7, the V gene TRBV11-2; D unresolved. The sequenced sample was peripheral blood mononuclear cells (PBMCs). The receptor's source is a man aged 25-45 years. CDR3 in DNA: TGTGCCAGCGCGGACCTCAGGAGCTCCTACGAGCAGTACTTC. Protein sequence: CASADLRSSYEQYF.